The clone carrying this T cell receptor (beta chain) was seen ten or more times. What it recognizes is unknown. The DNA ends 3 residues before the CDR3 does, and the rest of the CDR3 is filled in from the germline J gene. CDR3 length: 15 amino acids. Germline CDR1 and CDR2: SGHRS and YFSETQ. V was trimmed by 1 base and J by 5 bases, leaving 12 bases between them. This entry belongs to a study of T cell clonality in common variable immunodeficiency. Broader study findings: Fewer deletions and N-nucleotide insertions were reportedly seen in common variable immunodeficiency TCR beta sequences. Shared TCRbeta clones were fewer between CVID subjects than controls. CVID subjects showed higher TCRbeta clonality than healthy controls.

Caucasian heritage predominated among both patients and controls. For at least one year, all CVID subjects received replacement immunoglobulin. Method: immunoSEQ multiplex PCR; TCRdb's copy keeps in-frame clones and lacks some. The sample gives about 26,000 clones, none seen only once, and the top ten clones hold approximately 22%. The rearrangement links TRBV5-1 to TRBJ1-4; possible D gene TRBD1, 6 bases. The TCR was taken from a human donor with common variable immunodeficiency. The source material was peripheral blood mononuclear cells. CDR3 residues: CASSLYGQTNEKLFF. The sequenced part of the CDR3 DNA is TGCGCCAGCAGCTTGTATGGACAGACCAATGAAAAA.